This T cell receptor beta chain originates from a study of sequential checkpoint blockade in melanoma. The CDR3 contains 15 residues. V was pared by 1 base and J by 3 bases, with 12 bases between. Per the germline V gene, CDR1 is MNHEY and CDR2 is SMNVEV (reference sequence). The treatment is: randomized to nivolumab then ipilimumab (arm A) or the reverse (arm B). PBMC sorting kept live CD3+CD8+ cells without CD19 or CD56. Clones were sequenced by immunoSEQ multiplex PCR, and TCRdb holds only the in-frame ones, with some missing. The table records more than 10,000 clones, roughly 70% of them present only once.

The chain is built from TRBV27 and TRBJ1-1; D unclear. This receptor was obtained from a human donor with melanoma. The starting material was CD8+ T cells sorted from blood (inferred from file names), obtained from a patient given nivolumab and ipilimumab in sequence. This chain's CDR3 is CASSLLNTGYTEAFF. The CDR3, as DNA: TGTGCCAGCAGTTTATTGAACACGGGTTACACTGAAGCTTTCTTT.